This T cell receptor beta chain stems from a study of response to subunit inactivated influenza vaccine. TCRdb used MiXCR to reprocess the RT-PCR reads, holding one entry per CDR3 protein. Of almost 250,000 distinct CDR3 sequences in the sample, approximately 12% were seen once. Broader study findings: Authors suggested few new T cells are recruited by each seasonal influenza vaccination.

For this clonotype: Its antigen is unidentified.

This clonotype was sampled from a man aged 50 to 59 who received an inactivated influenza vaccine. The sequences come from non-naive T cells sorted from PBMCs, collected roughly 15 days before vaccination.

CDR3: CASSFEGTRNTGELFF. The CDR3 region has the DNA TGTGCCAGCAGCTTTGAGGGGACCCGGAACACCGGGGAGCTGTTTTTT. V is TRBV5-4 and J is TRBJ2-2; D is possibly TRBD1 or TRBD2 (5 bases each). The CDR3 covers 16 residues. From germline, CDR1 is SGHNT and CDR2 YYREEE (reference sequence). Trimming left V 2 bases short and J 1 base short, with 12 bases between.